The source of this T cell receptor (beta chain) is a study of beta chain features in type 1 diabetes. The authors reverse transcribed all of the isolated RNA, so sequencing captured expressed TCRB transcripts. Some clones are missing from TCRdb's copy, which holds only in-frame ones; the method was immunoSEQ multiplex PCR. The sample has about 150,000 clones; 7% to 10% are singletons. CDR1 and CDR2 from the germline V gene are KGHSH and LQKENI. The CDR3 is made up of 16 amino acids. Trimming cost V 2 bases and J 3 bases; bases outside gene matches: 7. This clone was counted only a few times. The antigen remains undetermined. Findings of the study overall: TCRB repertoires of naive, central memory and Treg cells appeared more similar among patients than among healthy donors.

Sequenced input: central memory CD4+ T cells from blood. The rearrangement joins TRBV18 to TRBJ1-3, with 7 bases that match TRBD1. This receptor was taken from a man aged 18 to 30 in good health. CDR3 protein: CASSPTLGTVGNTIYF. CDR3 sequence (DNA): TGTGCCAGCTCACCAACGCTCGGGACAGTTGGAAACACCATATATTTT.